The 25 T cell receptor beta chains below come from one sample, sequenced in a study of control samples from healthy donors and cancer patients. Clones were read by immunoSEQ multiplex PCR, and TCRdb kept only the in-frame ones, dropping some. This sample has more than 85,000 clones; about 81% occur once, and the top ten carry under 50%. The sample was PBMCs. The receptors shown here come from a man aged 65 to 79 with lung cancer.

The chain employs TRBV3-1 (or the pseudogene TRBV3-2) and TRBJ2-3, with 10 bases fitting TRBD2. The J segment lost 8 bases and the V segment lost 7 bases, leaving 6 bases of the junction unmatched. The CDR3 sequence is 13 residues long. Germline lookup yields CDR1 LGHDT and CDR2 YNNKEL (reference sequence). DNA of the CDR3: TGTGCCAGCATGAGCGGGGGGGCCGGTACGCAGTATTTT. Translating gives CASMSGGAGTQYF.

CDR3 nucleotides: TGTGCCAGTACTCCCTTGGCGTGGGGGCAGAACTATGGCTACACCTTC. Protein product: CASTPLAWGQNYGYTF. J is TRBJ1-2 and V is TRBV19; D might be TRBD1 (6 bases). Between the trimmed V and J ends, which lost 7 bases and 2 bases, there was a span of 20 bases. CDR1 is LNHDA, CDR2 SQIVND, per germline (reference sequence). CDR3 length equals 16 residues.

This clone appeared a few times. V usage is TRBV7-3 and J usage is TRBJ2-3, with TRBD2 identical over 10 bases. Germline V lookup: CDR1 SGHTA, CDR2 FQGTGA. The CDR3 sequence is 15 residues long. J gave up 1 base and V 5 bases, and 3 bases lay outside the gene matches. CDR3 protein: CASSRTSGRTDTQYF. The CDR3 DNA reads as TGTGCCAGCAGCAGGACTAGCGGTCGCACAGATACGCAGTATTTT. The entire variable domain, with the rest obtained from reference TRBV7-3 and TRBJ2-3, is as follows: GAGVSQTPSNKVTEKGKYVELRCDPISGHTALYWYRQSLGQGPEFLIYFQGTGAADDSGLPNDRFFAVRPEGSVSTLKIQRTERGDSAVYLCASSRTSGRTDTQYFGPGTRLTVL.

V and J are TRBV24-1 and TRBJ2-2; 11 nucleotides line up with TRBD2. This CDR3 is 16 amino acids long. The V segment lost 3 bases and the J segment 5 bases; nucleotides outside the gene matches: 4. The germline V gene encodes CDR1 KGHDR and CDR2 SFDVKD. This CDR3 reads CATSDPSGGLTGELFF. CDR3 bases: TGTGCCACCAGTGATCCTAGCGGGGGGTTGACCGGGGAGCTGTTTTTT.

As DNA, the CDR3 is TGTGCCAGCTCACCCAGCAGGGGGACCGGGGAGCTGTTTTTT. Translation: CASSPSRGTGELFF. This rearrangement joins TRBV18 to TRBJ2-2, with 7 positions matching TRBD1. The ends lost 3 bases at V and 5 bases at J; junction bases unmatched: 3. The germline gives CDR1 KGHSH, CDR2 LQKENI. The CDR3 contains 14 residues.

The CDR3: CASSFGTLGQETQYF. The CDR3 DNA sequence: TGTGCCAGCAGCTTCGGGACACTGGGTCAAGAGACCCAGTACTTC. V and J are TRBV11-3 and TRBJ2-5, with D possibly being TRBD1 (6 bases). This CDR3 contains 15 residues. V was clipped by 3 bases and J by 2 bases, with 13 bases between them. Germline assignment: CDR1 SGHNT and CDR2 YENEEA. The full variable domain, with the rest looked up from reference TRBV11-3 and TRBJ2-5, is EAGVVQSPRYKIIEKKQPVAFWCNPISGHNTLYWYLQNLGQGPELLIRYENEEAVDDSQLPKDRFSAERLKGVDSTLKIQPAELGDSAVYLCASSFGTLGQETQYFGPGTRLLVL.

The chain links TRBV6-6 to TRBJ1-4; 7 bases are a match to TRBD1. The germline CDR1 and CDR2 sequences are MNHNY and SVGAGI (reference sequence). The CDR3 sequence is 13 residues long. V was clipped by 1 base and J by 12 bases; unmatched bases: 5. The CDR3 DNA reads TGTGCCAGCAGTTACTATGAAACAGGGGAACTGTTTTTT. Residues: CASSYYETGELFF.

This chain uses TRBV18 with TRBJ2-2; D unresolved. V was trimmed by 3 bases and J by 7 bases, leaving 12 bases between them. Looked up from germline, CDR1 is KGHSH and CDR2 is LQKENI. The CDR3 totals 14 residues. The CDR3 loop reads CASSPQGFSGELFF. CDR3 bases: TGTGCCAGCTCACCTCAAGGGTTCAGCGGGGAGCTGTTTTTT.

This chain uses TRBV2 with TRBJ1-1, with 7 bases identical to TRBD1. Unmatched junction bases numbered 8, after V lost 6 bases and J lost 4 bases. Germline CDR1 and CDR2: SNHLY and FYNNEI. This CDR3 has 14 residues. CDR3 residues: CASSKTWDSTEAFF. CDR3 bases: TGTGCCAGCAGCAAGACCTGGGACAGCACTGAAGCTTTCTTT.

A single count supports this clone. This chain uses TRBV5-1 with TRBJ1-3; D remains unclear. The CDR3 runs to 13 residues. Looked up from germline, CDR1 is SGHRS and CDR2 is YFSETQ. V was shortened by 6 bases and J by 3 bases, with 10 bases between the two germline ends. The CDR3 is CASTMGFGNTIYF. The CDR3 coding sequence is TGCGCCAGCACTATGGGTTTTGGAAACACCATATATTTT.

In its sample, this clone was seen many times. This rearrangement joins TRBV3-1 (or the pseudogene TRBV3-2) to TRBJ1-2; TRBD1 is a possible D gene (5 bases). This CDR3 is built from 16 residues. The germline V and J ends were trimmed by 1 base and 4 bases, with 16 bases remaining between them. Germline values: CDR1 LGHDT, CDR2 YNNKEL (reference sequence). CDR3 residues: CASSQGWGIEGYGYTF. Written as DNA, the CDR3 is TGTGCCAGCAGCCAAGGCTGGGGGATCGAAGGCTATGGCTACACCTTC.

J is TRBJ2-1 and V is TRBV6-5, with 9 bases that match TRBD2. The V gene's germline CDR1 is MNHEY and CDR2 SVGAGI. The CDR3 runs 16 residues. The V and J ends lost 4 bases and 4 bases, in that order; junction bases with no gene match: 8. The DNA for the CDR3 is TGTGCCAGCAGTTCTGCGGGGGGGCCCAAATACAATGAGCAGTTCTTC. It yields the protein CASSSAGGPKYNEQFF.

The CDR3 is CASSEFGGIVSYGYTF. In DNA form, the CDR3 reads TGCGCCAGCAGTGAGTTTGGGGGTATCGTCTCCTATGGCTACACCTTC. The chain employs TRBV10-2 and TRBJ1-2; possible D gene TRBD1, 5 bases. CDR3 length equals 16 residues. Trimming cost V 1 base and J 4 bases, with 16 bases left between them. Germline CDR1 reads WSHSY; CDR2 reads SAAADI.

The chain has TRBV7-2 and TRBJ2-3; D is possibly TRBD2 (5 bases). V was trimmed by 5 bases and J by 5 bases, leaving 11 bases between them. The CDR3 totals 13 residues. CDR1 is SGHTA, CDR2 FQGNSA, per germline. CDR3: CASSPRTGDTQYF. Here the CDR3 DNA reads TGTGCCAGCAGCCCGCGGACTGGAGATACGCAGTATTTT.

This clone was seen only a few times. This rearrangement joins TRBV6-5 to TRBJ2-3; D is perhaps TRBD1 or TRBD2 (5 bases each). Germline V gene sequence: CDR1 MNHEY, CDR2 SVGAGI. With 6 bases removed from V and 6 bases from J, the gap between germline ends came to 16 bases. The CDR3 spans 14 residues. The CDR3 DNA follows: TGTGCCAGCAGCGCGATTGGGTGGGGGGATACGCAGTATTTT. Protein product: CASSAIGWGDTQYF.

The V and J genes are TRBV4-3 and TRBJ1-5, with 7 bases matching TRBD1. CDR1 and CDR2 (germline): LGHNA, YSLEER. The CDR3 contains 15 residues. The J segment lost 3 bases and the V segment lost 1 base, leaving 3 bases of the junction unmatched. This CDR3 is CASSQGQGVNQPQHF. CDR3 DNA sequence: TGCGCCAGCAGCCAAGGGCAGGGGGTCAATCAGCCCCAGCATTTT.

The chain joins TRBV15 to TRBJ2-7; the match to TRBD1 covers 7 bases. V gave up 1 base and J gave up 2 bases; unmatched junction bases: 11. The CDR3 is made up of 17 amino acids. In germline, CDR1 is LNHNV, CDR2 YYDKDF (reference sequence). The CDR3 DNA sequence: TGTGCCACCAGCAGAGGAGGGGGCCTGGCCCCCGCCTACGAGCAGTACTTC. Translation gives CATSRGGGLAPAYEQYF.

The chain recombines TRBV18 with TRBJ2-5; D gene ambiguous. The germline V gene has CDR1 KGHSH and CDR2 LQKENI. V was shortened by 3 bases and J by 5 bases, with 4 bases between the two germline ends. The CDR3 totals 11 residues. CDR3 coding DNA: TGTGCCAGCTCACCGAGGGAGACCCAGTACTTC. This codes for CASSPRETQYF.

The DNA of the CDR3 is TGTGCCAGCAGTGAGTGGGGGACAGGAGCCTACGAGCAGTACTTC. The encoded protein is CASSEWGTGAYEQYF. The chain links TRBV6-1 to TRBJ2-7, with TRBD1 matching over 8 bases. V lost 3 bases, J lost 2 bases, and 6 bases stayed unmatched. CDR3 length: 15 amino acids. Looked up from germline, CDR1 is MNHNS and CDR2 is SASEGT.

This clone appeared a few times. The genes are TRBV4-1 and TRBJ1-5; a weak D match, TRBD1 (5 bases). V gave up 1 base and J gave up 4 bases, with 14 bases separating them. This CDR3 region has 16 residues. CDR1 is MGHRA, CDR2 YSYEKL, per germline. The CDR3 nucleotides are TGCGCCAGCAGCCAAGGACGGGGAGACAGAAATCAGCCCCAGCATTTT. Protein product: CASSQGRGDRNQPQHF.

V and J are TRBV18 and TRBJ2-6; weak D call: TRBD1 (5 bases). Germline V gives CDR1 KGHSH, CDR2 LQKENI. The CDR3 runs 19 residues. V gave up 3 bases and J gave up 0 bases, with 18 bases separating them. CDR3 nucleotides: TGTGCCAGCTCACCTATCAAACCAGGGCATACCTCTGGGGCCAACGTCCTGACTTTC. It encodes CASSPIKPGHTSGANVLTF.

This chain joins TRBV15 and TRBJ2-7; no firm D call. Germline V gene data show CDR1 as LNHNV and CDR2 as YYDKDF (reference sequence). The CDR3 consists of 15 residues. V was clipped by 1 base and J by 6 bases, with 16 bases between them. CDR3 loop: CATSRGRTTGSEQYF. The DNA for the CDR3 is TGTGCCACCAGCAGAGGACGCACAACCGGCTCCGAGCAGTACTTC.

This clone occurred a few times. The chain is built from TRBV5-1 and TRBJ2-3; D gene uncertain. The CDR3 is 13 amino acids. CDR1 is SGHRS, CDR2 YFSETQ, per germline. V was cut by 0 bases and J by 2 bases, with 4 bases left in between. The CDR3 DNA is TGCGCCAGCAGCTTGGAACTCACAGATACGCAGTATTTT. Encoded protein: CASSLELTDTQYF.

The chain recombines TRBV5-3 with TRBJ1-6; 7 bases map to TRBD1. TRBV5-3 is assigned to the ORF class and has an uncertain function. The J segment lost 7 bases and the V segment lost 4 bases, leaving 8 bases of the junction unmatched. CDR3 length: 15 residues. CDR3 nucleotides: TGTGCCAGAAGCCCGAGGGACAGCAGAAATTCACCCCTCCACTTT. Translation gives CARSPRDSRNSPLHF.

J is TRBJ2-7 and V is TRBV2; no firm D call. Germline V gene data show CDR1 as SNHLY and CDR2 as FYNNEI. CDR3 size: 14 residues. With 4 bases removed from V and 4 bases from J, the gap between germline ends came to 14 bases. The CDR3 here is CASSASPTDYEQYF. For the CDR3, the DNA is TGTGCCAGCAGTGCGAGCCCGACCGATTACGAGCAGTACTTC.